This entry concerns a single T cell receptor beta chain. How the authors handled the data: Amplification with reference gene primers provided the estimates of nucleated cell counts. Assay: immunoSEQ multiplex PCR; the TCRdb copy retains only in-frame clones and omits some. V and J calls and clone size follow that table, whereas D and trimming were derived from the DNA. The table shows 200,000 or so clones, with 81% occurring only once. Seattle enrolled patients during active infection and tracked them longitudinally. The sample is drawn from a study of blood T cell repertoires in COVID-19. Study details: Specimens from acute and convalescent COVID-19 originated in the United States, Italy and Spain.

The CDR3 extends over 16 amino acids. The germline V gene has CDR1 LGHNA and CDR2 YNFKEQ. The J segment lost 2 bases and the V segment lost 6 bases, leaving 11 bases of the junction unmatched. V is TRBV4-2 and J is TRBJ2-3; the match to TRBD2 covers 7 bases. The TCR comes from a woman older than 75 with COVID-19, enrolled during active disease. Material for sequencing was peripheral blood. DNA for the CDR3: TGTGCCAGCAGTCCAAGAGGGGAGGGGAACACAGATACGCAGTATTTT. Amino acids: CASSPRGEGNTDTQYF.